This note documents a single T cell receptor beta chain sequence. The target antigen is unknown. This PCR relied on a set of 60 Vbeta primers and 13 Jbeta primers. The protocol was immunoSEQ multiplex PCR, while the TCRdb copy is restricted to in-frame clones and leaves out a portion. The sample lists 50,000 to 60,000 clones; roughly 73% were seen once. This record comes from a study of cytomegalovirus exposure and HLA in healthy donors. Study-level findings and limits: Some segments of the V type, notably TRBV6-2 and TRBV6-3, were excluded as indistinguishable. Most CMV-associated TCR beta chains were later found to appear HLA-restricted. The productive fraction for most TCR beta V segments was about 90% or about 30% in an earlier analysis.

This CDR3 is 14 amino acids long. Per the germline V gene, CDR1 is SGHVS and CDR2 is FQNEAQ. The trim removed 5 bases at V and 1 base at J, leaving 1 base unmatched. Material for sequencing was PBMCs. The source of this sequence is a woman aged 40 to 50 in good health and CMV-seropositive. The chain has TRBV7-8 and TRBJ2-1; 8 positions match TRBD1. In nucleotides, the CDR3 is TGTGCCAGCAGCCAGGGGGCATCCTACAATGAGCAGTTCTTC. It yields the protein CASSQGASYNEQFF.